These 25 T cell receptor beta chains originate from one sample sequenced in a study of blood T cell repertoires in COVID-19. Assay: immunoSEQ multiplex PCR; the TCRdb copy retains only in-frame clones and omits some. Of 150,000 to 200,000 clones listed, roughly 80% were seen once; the top ten hold around 7%. The sequenced material came from peripheral blood. These receptors all come from a woman aged 40 to 50 with COVID-19, enrolled during active disease.

The chain uses TRBV11-3 and TRBJ2-3; 7 positions agree with TRBD1. The length of the CDR3 is 14 residues. The trim removed 5 bases at V and 1 base at J, leaving 3 bases unmatched. Germline CDR1 is SGHNT and CDR2 is YENEEA. The CDR3 DNA reads as TGTGCCAGCAGCACCGGACAGGGCACAGATACGCAGTATTTT. It translates to CASSTGQGTDTQYF. The whole variable domain, remainder taken from reference TRBV11-3 and TRBJ2-3, is EAGVVQSPRYKIIEKKQPVAFWCNPISGHNTLYWYLQNLGQGPELLIRYENEEAVDDSQLPKDRFSAERLKGVDSTLKIQPAELGDSAVYLCASSTGQGTDTQYFGPGTRLTVL.

The chain links TRBV5-6 to TRBJ1-2; maybe TRBD1 (5 bases). Trimming stripped 6 bases from V and 3 bases from J, with 15 bases between. Germline loops: CDR1 SGHDT, CDR2 YYEEEE. This CDR3 region has 14 residues. Written as DNA, the CDR3 is TGTGCCAGCACCGTAGGGGCCTCCGACTATGGCTACACCTTC. Its protein product is CASTVGASDYGYTF.

The genes are TRBV5-8 and TRBJ2-5, with 11 bases matching TRBD2. V lost 0 bases, J lost 2 bases, and 6 bases stayed unmatched. Germline values: CDR1 SGHTS, CDR2 YDEGEE. This CDR3 has 17 residues. The CDR3 protein is CASSLGGTSGGQETQYF. As DNA, the CDR3 is TGTGCCAGCAGCTTGGGGGGGACTAGCGGAGGACAAGAGACCCAGTACTTC.

V usage is TRBV7-9 and J usage is TRBJ2-3; D gene uncertain. Deletions cut 3 bases from V and 0 bases from J, with 4 bases between. Germline V gene lookup returns CDR1 SEHNR and CDR2 FQNEAQ (reference sequence). This CDR3 comprises 13 residues. This CDR3 reads CASSFMSTDTQYF. The CDR3 DNA follows: TGTGCCAGCAGCTTTATGAGCACAGATACGCAGTATTTT.

The chain joins TRBV7-8 to TRBJ2-3; 8 bases are a match to TRBD2. CDR1 is SGHVS and CDR2 is FQNEAQ in the germline V gene. This CDR3 region has 15 residues. The J segment lost 8 bases and the V segment lost 4 bases, leaving 11 bases of the junction unmatched. In nucleotides, the CDR3 is TGTGCCAGCAGCTACCTAGCGGGTGAGCGGGTTACGCAGTATTTT. It encodes CASSYLAGERVTQYF. The entire variable domain, with the rest obtained from reference TRBV7-8 and TRBJ2-3, is as follows: GAGVSQSPRYKVAKRGQDVALRCDPISGHVSLFWYQQALGQGPEFLTYFQNEAQLDKSGLPSDRFFAERPEGSVSTLKIQRTQQEDSAVYLCASSYLAGERVTQYFGPGTRLTVL.

The V call is TRBV5-1, the J call TRBJ2-2; 10 nucleotides align to TRBD2. Losses at the gene ends were 2 bases for V and 0 bases for J; bases not matched to a gene: 1. Germline V gene data show CDR1 as SGHRS and CDR2 as YFSETQ. This CDR3 has 16 amino acids. CDR3 sequence: CASSFGLAANTGELFF. The CDR3 DNA reads TGCGCCAGCAGCTTCGGACTAGCGGCGAACACCGGGGAGCTGTTTTTT.

The CDR3, as DNA: TGTGCCAGTAGTGGGCAGGGGATGCCCTATGGCTACACCTTC. Translating gives CASSGQGMPYGYTF. The V and J genes are TRBV19 and TRBJ1-2; maybe TRBD1 (6 bases). Germline CDR1 and CDR2: LNHDA and SQIVND (reference sequence). Trimming left V 5 bases short and J 4 bases short, with 14 bases between. CDR3 length equals 14 residues. The whole variable domain, remainder taken from reference TRBV19 and TRBJ1-2, is DGGITQSPKYLFRKEGQNVTLSCEQNLNHDAMYWYRQDPGQGLRLIYYSQIVNDFQKGDIAEGYSVSREKKESFPLTVTSAQKNPTAFYLCASSGQGMPYGYTFGSGTRLTVV.

This chain connects TRBV28 to TRBJ1-6; 8 bases are a match to TRBD1. The CDR3 runs to 14 residues. With V trimmed by 3 bases and J by 7 bases, 2 bases remained unmatched. CDR1 and CDR2 (germline): MDHEN, SYDVKM. The CDR3 nucleotides are TGTGCCAGCAGTTTGGGGACAGGCAATTCACCCCTCCACTTT. This codes for CASSLGTGNSPLHF. Complete variable domain (other parts from reference TRBV28 and TRBJ1-6): DVKVTQSSRYLVKRTGEKVFLECVQDMDHENMFWYRQDPGLGLRLIYFSYDVKMKEKGDIPEGYSVSREKKERFSLILESASTNQTSMYLCASSLGTGNSPLHFGNGTRLTVT.

J is TRBJ2-2 and V is TRBV5-1; 11 bases are a match to TRBD2. V was clipped by 2 bases and J by 8 bases; unmatched bases: 8. Germline CDR1 reads SGHRS; CDR2 reads YFSETQ. The CDR3 consists of 16 residues. The chain's CDR3 is CASSFGLAGAPGELFF. The CDR3 nucleotides are TGCGCCAGCAGCTTCGGACTAGCGGGTGCTCCGGGGGAGCTGTTTTTT.

Written as DNA, the CDR3 is TGTGCCAGCAAGGGGGATGCTCAGCCCCAGCATTTT. The encoded protein is CASKGDAQPQHF. This chain joins TRBV12-3 or TRBV12-4 and TRBJ1-5; maybe TRBD1 (6 bases). The CDR3 runs to 12 residues. The germline V and J ends were trimmed by 7 bases and 6 bases, with 10 bases remaining between them.

The chain combines TRBV13 with TRBJ2-5; no definite D call. This CDR3 region has 14 residues. The V end lost 7 bases, the J end lost 3 bases, and 15 bases lay between the germline ends. Germline values: CDR1 PRHDT, CDR2 FYEKMQ (reference sequence). The CDR3 loop is CASTPKEKKETQYF. DNA for the CDR3: TGTGCCAGCACCCCTAAAGAGAAGAAAGAGACCCAGTACTTC.

This chain links TRBV19 with TRBJ1-1, with D tentatively TRBD1 (6 bases). Trimming cost V 3 bases and J 3 bases, with 17 bases left between them. The CDR3 extends over 16 amino acids. Per the germline V gene, CDR1 is LNHDA and CDR2 is SQIVND (reference sequence). The CDR3 coding sequence is TGTGCCAGTAGTATGAAGTACAGGGTGAGACACACTGAAGCTTTCTTT. The encoded protein is CASSMKYRVRHTEAFF.

The V call is TRBV19, the J call TRBJ2-3, with 7 positions matching TRBD1. The CDR3 consists of 13 residues. The germline gives CDR1 LNHDA, CDR2 SQIVND (reference sequence). Trimming took 7 bases from V and 2 from J; bases not matched to a gene: 3. The CDR3 reads CASKGQSTDTQYF. The DNA of the CDR3 is TGTGCCAGTAAGGGACAGTCCACAGATACGCAGTATTTT.

The V and J genes are TRBV3-1 (or the pseudogene TRBV3-2) and TRBJ2-2; the D gene is possibly TRBD2 (5 bases). V shed 0 bases and J shed 6 bases, with 11 bases lying between them. Germline assignment: CDR1 LGHDT and CDR2 YNNKEL (reference sequence). The CDR3 is 15 residues long. This chain's CDR3 is CASSQDRGAAGELFF. CDR3 DNA: TGTGCCAGCAGCCAAGACCGGGGAGCGGCCGGGGAGCTGTTTTTT.

The genes are TRBV10-2 and TRBJ2-2; weak D call: TRBD2 (5 bases). Per the germline V gene, CDR1 is WSHSY and CDR2 is SAAADI. V gave up 6 bases and J gave up 4 bases, with 15 bases separating them. The CDR3 extends over 15 amino acids. CDR3 loop: CASSLGGRTTGELFF. The CDR3 DNA is TGCGCCAGCAGCCTCGGAGGACGAACCACCGGGGAGCTGTTTTTT.

V gene TRBV7-9 combines with J gene TRBJ2-6, with no clear D. The CDR3 has 14 residues. Germline CDR1 is SEHNR and CDR2 is FQNEAQ (reference sequence). Trimming cost V 5 bases and J 2 bases, with 7 bases left between them. CDR3 nucleotides: TGTGCCAGCAGCGACTTTACTGGGGCCAACGTCCTGACTTTC. Protein sequence: CASSDFTGANVLTF. The full variable domain, its missing parts supplied by reference TRBV7-9 and TRBJ2-6, is DTGVSQNPRHKITKRGQNVTFRCDPISEHNRLYWYRQTLGQGPEFLTYFQNEAQLEKSRLLSDRFSAERPKGSFSTLEIQRTEQGDSAMYLCASSDFTGANVLTFGAGSRLTVL.

This clone has only one observation. This sequence joins TRBV19 and TRBJ1-2, with unresolved D. V was pared by 6 bases and J by 3 bases, with 14 bases between. Germline assignment: CDR1 LNHDA and CDR2 SQIVND (reference sequence). The CDR3 is 14 amino acids. The CDR3 DNA reads as TGTGCCAGTAGCATAACTCCCGGGGACTATGGCTACACCTTC. It codes for CASSITPGDYGYTF.

V and J are TRBV14 and TRBJ1-1; 11 positions agree with TRBD1. The V gene's germline CDR1 is SGHDN and CDR2 FVKESK. This CDR3 has 15 amino acids. V was pared by 4 bases and J by 4 bases, with 5 bases of the junction left unmatched. The CDR3 sequence: CASSLRTGGRTEAFF. DNA of the CDR3: TGTGCCAGCAGCCTAAGGACAGGGGGCCGCACTGAAGCTTTCTTT.

This clone was found once. The chain employs TRBV7-8 and TRBJ1-4, with 7 bases identical to TRBD1. Germline values: CDR1 SGHVS, CDR2 FQNEAQ. Trimming took 1 base from V and 7 from J; bases not matched to a gene: 6. This CDR3 region has 15 residues. The chain's CDR3 is CASSLVSGGFEKLFF. The DNA of the CDR3 is TGTGCCAGCAGCTTAGTGTCAGGGGGATTTGAAAAACTGTTTTTT.

This rearrangement joins TRBV6-6 to TRBJ2-7; D is perhaps TRBD1 (6 bases). Trimming removed 6 bases from V and 1 base from J, with 16 bases in between. Per the germline V gene, CDR1 is MNHNY and CDR2 is SVGAGI (reference sequence). The CDR3 has 15 amino acids. The CDR3 region has the DNA TGTGCCAGCAGCCCCACAGGGTCGGGATCCTACGAGCAGTACGTC. Amino acid sequence: CASSPTGSGSYEQYV.

This clone was seen only a few times. The chain recombines TRBV5-1 with TRBJ1-3; TRBD1 is a possible D gene (5 bases). V lost 0 bases and J 4 bases, leaving 8 bases between the germline ends. The CDR3 spans 14 residues. Germline V gene sequence: CDR1 SGHRS, CDR2 YFSETQ. CDR3 nucleotides: TGCGCCAGCAGCTTGGAGGGGAAAGGAAACACCATATATTTT. It is translated as CASSLEGKGNTIYF. The complete variable domain, with remaining parts taken from reference TRBV5-1 and TRBJ1-3, reads KAGVTQTPRYLIKTRGQQVTLSCSPISGHRSVSWYQQTPGQGLQFLFEYFSETQRNKGNFPGRFSGRQFSNSRSEMNVSTLELGDSALYLCASSLEGKGNTIYFGEGSWLTVV.

The chain is built from TRBV7-9 and TRBJ2-3, with TRBD2 matching over 11 bases. This CDR3 is 14 amino acids long. Germline assignment: CDR1 SEHNR and CDR2 FQNEAQ (reference sequence). The CDR3 protein is CAGSSGRFTDTQYF. Written as DNA, the CDR3 is TGTGCGGGGTCTAGCGGGAGGTTCACAGATACGCAGTATTTT.

This clone was seen only a few times. The chain is built from TRBV14 and TRBJ1-4; D is perhaps TRBD1 (6 bases). This CDR3 comprises 14 residues. Germline CDR1 SGHDN, CDR2 FVKESK. V was shortened by 1 base and J by 7 bases, with 10 bases between the two germline ends. The CDR3 DNA reads as TGTGCCAGCAGCCAAGGGGACAACGGTGAAAAACTGTTTTTT. It translates to CASSQGDNGEKLFF.

The sample holds one count of this clone. V and J are TRBV5-4 and TRBJ2-2; 7 bases agree with TRBD1. V trimming: 3 bases; J trimming: 6 bases; junction bases outside the gene matches: 8. This CDR3 is built from 15 residues. Germline CDR1 SGHNT, CDR2 YYREEE (reference sequence). CDR3 sequence reads: CASSSAGTVSGELFF. The CDR3 region has the DNA TGTGCCAGCAGCTCCGCCGGGACAGTGTCCGGGGAGCTGTTTTTT.

The rearrangement joins TRBV7-3 to TRBJ2-2; 8 bases match TRBD2. Germline V gives CDR1 SGHTA, CDR2 FQGTGA. This CDR3 is 15 amino acids long. The trim removed 4 bases at V and 1 base at J, leaving 2 bases unmatched. The CDR3 DNA is TGTGCCAGCAGCTGGGGACTAGGGAACACCGGGGAGCTGTTTTTT. It is translated as CASSWGLGNTGELFF.